These 16 T cell receptor beta chains originate from one sample sequenced in a study of blood T cell repertoires in COVID-19. TCRdb's copy holds only in-frame clones and misses some; the assay was immunoSEQ multiplex PCR. The profile shows nearly 300,000 clones, 70% to 85% of them singletons. Sequencing was performed on peripheral blood. All receptors come from a human donor with COVID-19, enrolled during active disease. The donor label of this sample is uncertain.

This chain links TRBV7-9 with TRBJ2-7, with a tentative D call TRBD1 (5 bases). Trimming removed 5 bases from V and 3 bases from J, with 14 bases in between. The CDR3 consists of 14 residues. The V gene's germline CDR1 is SEHNR and CDR2 FQNEAQ (reference sequence). CDR3 DNA sequence: TGTGCCAGCAGCGCTATAGCAGGGCTCTACGAGCAGTACTTC. Amino acids: CASSAIAGLYEQYF. Using reference TRBV7-9 and TRBJ2-7 for the parts outside the CDR3, the full variable domain is DTGVSQNPRHKITKRGQNVTFRCDPISEHNRLYWYRQTLGQGPEFLTYFQNEAQLEKSRLLSDRFSAERPKGSFSTLEIQRTEQGDSAMYLCASSAIAGLYEQYFGPGTRLTVT.

Points on this clone: One junction end does not reproduce the germline sequence, and a read error may be involved. This chain uses TRBV7-7 with TRBJ2-2, with 7 bases that match TRBD2. This CDR3 contains 15 residues. In germline, CDR1 is SSHAT, CDR2 FNYEAQ (reference sequence). CDR3 sequence reads: CASSLGLTNTGELFF. For the CDR3, the DNA is TGTGCTAGCAGCCTGGGACTAACTAACACCGGGGAGCTGTTTTTT.

The V gene is TRBV7-9, the J gene TRBJ1-5; D call uncertain. V lost 5 bases and J 2 bases, leaving 13 bases between the germline ends. CDR1 and CDR2 (germline): SEHNR, FQNEAQ (reference sequence). The CDR3 has 15 residues. CDR3 DNA: TGTGCCAGCAGCCATGAGGGTACGGGCAATCAGCCCCAGCATTTT. It translates to CASSHEGTGNQPQHF.

V gene TRBV19 combines with J gene TRBJ1-2; TRBD1 aligns across 8 bases. Germline V gene data show CDR1 as LNHDA and CDR2 as SQIVND (reference sequence). The V segment lost 4 bases and the J segment 8 bases; nucleotides outside the gene matches: 3. There are 12 residues in the CDR3. This chain's CDR3 is CASSTQGDGYTF. In DNA form, the CDR3 reads TGTGCCAGTAGTACACAGGGGGACGGCTACACCTTC.

This chain connects TRBV30 to TRBJ1-5; D is undetermined. Germline CDR1 is GTSNPN and CDR2 is SVGIG (reference sequence). V was clipped by 0 bases and J by 1 base, with 7 bases between them. This CDR3 region has 14 residues. As DNA, the CDR3 is TGTGCCTGGAGTGTTGCACGGAGCAATCAGCCCCAGCATTTT. Translated: CAWSVARSNQPQHF.

This chain connects TRBV11-1 to TRBJ1-4; 8 nucleotides align to TRBD1. Trimming cost V 3 bases and J 4 bases; bases outside gene matches: 4. The length of the CDR3 is 15 residues. Germline V gene sequence: CDR1 SGHAT, CDR2 FQDESV (reference sequence). CDR3 coding DNA: TGTGCCAGCAGCTTGGGACAGGCTCGTAATGAAAAACTGTTTTTT. Translating it yields CASSLGQARNEKLFF.

CDR3 nucleotides: TGTGCCACCAGCACTAGACTCACCGACACAGATACGCAGTATTTT. This gives the protein CATSTRLTDTDTQYF. The J gene is TRBJ2-3, the V gene TRBV15; D is ambiguous. In germline, CDR1 is LNHNV, CDR2 YYDKDF (reference sequence). This CDR3 has 15 residues. V dropped 4 bases and J dropped 2 bases, with 13 bases sitting between them.

This rearrangement joins TRBV5-1 to TRBJ1-4; 9 bases align to TRBD1. The V and J ends lost 5 bases and 3 bases, in that order; junction bases with no gene match: 14. The CDR3 contains 18 residues. Germline CDR1 is SGHRS and CDR2 is YFSETQ. The CDR3 DNA reads as TGCGCCAGCAGTCTCATCGGGACAGGGAAGTCGGCTAATGAAAAACTGTTTTTT. It is translated as CASSLIGTGKSANEKLFF.

V is TRBV2 and J is TRBJ2-1; 14 positions agree with TRBD2. Per germline, CDR1 SNHLY and CDR2 FYNNEI. With 8 bases clipped from V and 7 bases from J, the junction kept 4 bases outside the gene matches. The CDR3 contains 14 residues. The CDR3 region has the DNA TGTGCCAGCGGGGGGACTAGCGGGAGTAATGAGCAGTTCTTC. It specifies CASGGTSGSNEQFF.

The chain has TRBV27 and TRBJ2-5, with 8 bases aligning to TRBD1. The CDR3 contains 14 residues. The V gene end was trimmed by 4 bases and the J gene end by 5 bases; junction bases not matched to a gene: 6. Per the germline V gene, CDR1 is MNHEY and CDR2 is SMNVEV (reference sequence). DNA for the CDR3: TGTGCCAGCAGTTACAGGGGGGAGCGGGAGACCCAGTACTTC. This codes for CASSYRGERETQYF.

This chain joins TRBV29-1 and TRBJ1-5, with 7 bases fitting TRBD1. CDR3 size: 13 residues. Germline CDR1 SQVTM, CDR2 ANQGSEA. Trimming at V came to 0 bases and at J to 4 bases, leaving 0 bases not matched to a gene. CDR3 protein: CSVEETGNQPQHF. CDR3 DNA sequence: TGCAGCGTTGAAGAGACAGGGAATCAGCCCCAGCATTTT. The full variable domain, with the rest looked up from reference TRBV29-1 and TRBJ1-5, is SAVISQKPSRDICQRGTSLTIQCQVDSQVTMMFWYRQQPGQSLTLIATANQGSEATYESGFVIDKFPISRPNLTFSTLTVSNMSPEDSSIYLCSVEETGNQPQHFGDGTRLSIL.

The chain couples TRBV29-1 to TRBJ2-1, with 8 bases identical to TRBD2. CDR1 SQVTM and CDR2 ANQGSEA come from the germline V gene. This CDR3 has 17 residues. V lost 4 bases to trimming and J lost 4 bases; unmatched junction nucleotides: 15. CDR3 in amino acids: CSVGLAGSLQGYNEQFF. The DNA of the CDR3 is TGCAGCGTTGGTTTAGCGGGATCGCTTCAGGGGTACAATGAGCAGTTCTTC.

The chain has TRBV19 and TRBJ1-2, with TRBD1 identical over 7 bases. With V trimmed by 3 bases and J by 6 bases, 7 bases remained unmatched. This CDR3 is 14 amino acids long. Germline V gene lookup returns CDR1 LNHDA and CDR2 SQIVND (reference sequence). As DNA, the CDR3 is TGTGCCAGTAGTATGTGGGACAGCTATGATGGCTACACCTTC. This gives the protein CASSMWDSYDGYTF.

V usage is TRBV28 and J usage is TRBJ2-5, with TRBD2 as a possible D gene (5 bases). V lost 4 bases and J 5 bases, leaving 14 bases between the germline ends. The CDR3 is 14 residues long. CDR1 is MDHEN, CDR2 SYDVKM, per germline. The CDR3 nucleotides read TGTGCCAGCAGTTGGATAGGAAGAGGGGAGACCCAGTACTTC. This encodes CASSWIGRGETQYF.

This chain joins TRBV5-1 and TRBJ1-6; 11 bases match TRBD1. From germline, CDR1 is SGHRS and CDR2 YFSETQ. Trimming cost V 4 bases and J 7 bases; bases outside gene matches: 7. CDR3 size: 16 residues. CDR3 residues: CASSAGQGAWNSPLHF. The CDR3 DNA reads as TGCGCCAGCAGCGCCGGACAGGGGGCTTGGAATTCACCCCTCCACTTT.

This rearrangement joins TRBV9 to TRBJ1-1, with 8 bases matching TRBD1. CDR1 is SGDLS, CDR2 YYNGEE, per germline. The CDR3 sequence is 15 residues long. Germline trimming cut 4 bases from V and 3 bases from J; bases unmatched to any gene: 8. This CDR3 reads CASSPQGAPYTEAFF. As DNA, the CDR3 is TGTGCCAGCAGCCCTCAGGGGGCCCCTTACACTGAAGCTTTCTTT.